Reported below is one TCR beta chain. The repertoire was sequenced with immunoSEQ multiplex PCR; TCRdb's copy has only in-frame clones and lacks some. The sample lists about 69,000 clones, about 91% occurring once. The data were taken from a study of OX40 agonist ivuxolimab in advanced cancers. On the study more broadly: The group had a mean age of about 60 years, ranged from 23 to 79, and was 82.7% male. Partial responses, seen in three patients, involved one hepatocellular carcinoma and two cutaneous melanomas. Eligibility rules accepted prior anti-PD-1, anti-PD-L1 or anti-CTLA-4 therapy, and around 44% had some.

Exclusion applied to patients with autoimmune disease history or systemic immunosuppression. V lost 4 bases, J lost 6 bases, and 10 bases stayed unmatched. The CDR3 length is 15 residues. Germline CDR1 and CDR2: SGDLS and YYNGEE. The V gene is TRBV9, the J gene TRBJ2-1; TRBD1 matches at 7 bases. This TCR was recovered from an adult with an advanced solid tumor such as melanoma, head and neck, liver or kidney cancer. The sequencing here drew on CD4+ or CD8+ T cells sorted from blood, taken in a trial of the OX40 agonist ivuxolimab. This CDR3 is CASSKSGTVPNEQFF. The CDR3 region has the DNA TGTGCCAGCAGCAAATCCGGGACAGTGCCCAATGAGCAGTTCTTC.